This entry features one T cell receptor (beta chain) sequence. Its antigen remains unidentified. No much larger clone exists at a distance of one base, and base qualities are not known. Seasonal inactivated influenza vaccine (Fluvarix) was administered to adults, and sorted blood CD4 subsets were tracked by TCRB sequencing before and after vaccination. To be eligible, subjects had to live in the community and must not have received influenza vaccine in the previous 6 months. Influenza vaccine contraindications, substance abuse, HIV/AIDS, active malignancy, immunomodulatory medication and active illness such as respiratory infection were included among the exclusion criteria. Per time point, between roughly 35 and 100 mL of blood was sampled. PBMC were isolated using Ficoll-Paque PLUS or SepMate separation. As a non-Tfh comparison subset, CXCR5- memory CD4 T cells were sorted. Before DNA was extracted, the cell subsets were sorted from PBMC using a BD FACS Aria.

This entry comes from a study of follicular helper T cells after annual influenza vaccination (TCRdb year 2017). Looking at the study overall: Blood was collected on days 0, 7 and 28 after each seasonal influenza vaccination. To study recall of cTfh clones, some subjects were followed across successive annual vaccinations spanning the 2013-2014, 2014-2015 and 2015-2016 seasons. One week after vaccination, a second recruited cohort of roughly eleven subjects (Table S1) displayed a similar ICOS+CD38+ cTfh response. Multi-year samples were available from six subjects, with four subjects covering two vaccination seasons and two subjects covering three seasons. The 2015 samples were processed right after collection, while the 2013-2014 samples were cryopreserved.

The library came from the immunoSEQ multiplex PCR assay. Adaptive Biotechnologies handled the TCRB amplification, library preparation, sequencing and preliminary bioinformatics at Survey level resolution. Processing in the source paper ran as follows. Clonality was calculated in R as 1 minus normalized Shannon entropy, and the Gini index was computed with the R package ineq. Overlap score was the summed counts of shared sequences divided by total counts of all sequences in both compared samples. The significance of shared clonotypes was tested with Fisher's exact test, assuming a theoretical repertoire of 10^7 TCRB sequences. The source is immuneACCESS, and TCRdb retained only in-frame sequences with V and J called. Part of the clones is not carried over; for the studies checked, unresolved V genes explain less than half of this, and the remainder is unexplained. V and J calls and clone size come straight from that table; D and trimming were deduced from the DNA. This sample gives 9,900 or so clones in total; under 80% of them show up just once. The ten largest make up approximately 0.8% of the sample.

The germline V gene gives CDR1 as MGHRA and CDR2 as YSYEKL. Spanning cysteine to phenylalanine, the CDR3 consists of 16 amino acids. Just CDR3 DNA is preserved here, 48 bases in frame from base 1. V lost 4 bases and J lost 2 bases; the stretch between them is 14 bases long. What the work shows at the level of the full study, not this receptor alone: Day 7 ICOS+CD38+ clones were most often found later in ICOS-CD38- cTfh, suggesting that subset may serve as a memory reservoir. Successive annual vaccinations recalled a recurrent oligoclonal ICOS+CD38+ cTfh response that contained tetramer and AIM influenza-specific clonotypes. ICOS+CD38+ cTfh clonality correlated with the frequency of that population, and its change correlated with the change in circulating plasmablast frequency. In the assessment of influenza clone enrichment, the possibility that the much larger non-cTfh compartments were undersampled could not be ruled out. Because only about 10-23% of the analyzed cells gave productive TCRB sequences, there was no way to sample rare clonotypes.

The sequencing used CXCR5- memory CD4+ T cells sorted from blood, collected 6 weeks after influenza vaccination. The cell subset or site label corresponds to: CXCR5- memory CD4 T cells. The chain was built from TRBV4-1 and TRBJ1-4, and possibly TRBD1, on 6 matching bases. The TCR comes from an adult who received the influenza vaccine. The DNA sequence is TGCGCCAGCAGCCGTGGAGGGGGTGCGACTAATGAAAAACTGTTTTTT. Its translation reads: CASSRGGGATNEKLFF.